Listed below are T cell receptor beta chains from one sample, sequenced in a study of CD8 T cells in Susac syndrome. TCRdb itself ran the immunoSEQ multiplex PCR reads through MiXCR, one entry per CDR3 protein. Of about 200,000 distinct CDR3 sequences detected, about 95% appear once; the ten largest clones hold just under 0.095%. Sequencing used CD4+ T cells from PBMCs. Receptors were obtained from a human donor with multiple sclerosis. The CDR3 runs from the conserved cysteine through the conserved F or W. D genes are given only for firm matches. The size of a clone is reported for some rows only, either as once, few or many, or as a class for expanded clones.

>TRBJ2-3|TRBV2|NA|13|NA
TGTGCCAGCAGGAGAGGGCCCCCAGATACGCAGTATTTT
CASRRGPPDTQYF
>TRBJ1-5|TRBV29-1|NA|13|NA
TGCAGCGTGCCGCCGGGGAGAAATCAGCCCCAGCATTTT
CSVPPGRNQPQHF
>TRBJ2-3|TRBV7-2|NA|13|NA
TGTGCCAGCAGCTTTGTTCGCACAGATACGCAGTATTTT
CASSFVRTDTQYF
>TRBJ1-5|TRBV12-3/TRBV12-4|NA|11|NA
TGTGCCAGCAGTGAAGGGAGGCCCCAGCATTTT
CASSEGRPQHF
>TRBJ2-5|TRBV5-1|NA|13|NA
TGCGCCTCAACCCCGACAGCAGAAGAGACCCAGTACTTC
CASTPTAEETQYF
>TRBJ2-3|TRBV9|NA|16|NA
TGTGCCAGCAGCGAAGGAGGCAGGGCTCTCACAGATACGCAGTATTTT
CASSEGGRALTDTQYF
>TRBJ1-5|TRBV2|NA|14|NA
TGTGCCAGCAGTGCGGGAGGGAAGTATCAGCCCCAGCATTTT
CASSAGGKYQPQHF
>TRBJ1-6|TRBV2|once|15|TRBD1
TGTGCCAGCATCGGACAGGGCGATACTAATTCACCCCTCCACTTT
CASIGQGDTNSPLHF
>TRBJ2-1|TRBV7-9|once|15|TRBD2
TGTGCCAGCATCGGAGCGGAGCGGGGCTACAATGAGCAGTTCTTC
CASIGAERGYNEQFF
>TRBJ2-6|TRBV5-1|NA|16|NA
TGCGCCAGCAGCTTCCAGGAAATCTCTGGGGCCAACGTCCTGACTTTC
CASSFQEISGANVLTF
>TRBJ2-3|TRBV24-1|NA|14|NA
TGTGCCACCAGTAGGGGATCCGAGCCAGATACGCAGTATTTT
CATSRGSEPDTQYF
>TRBJ2-5|TRBV4-1|NA|19|TRBD2
TGCGCCAGCAGCCAACCTCCGGGACTAGCGGGAGGCTACCAAGAGACCCAGTACTTC
CASSQPPGLAGGYQETQYF
>TRBJ2-1|TRBV11-2|once|15|NA
TGTGCCAGCAGCTTTGGACGGCTCGAGCGGAATGAGCAGTTCTTC
CASSFGRLERNEQFF
>TRBJ2-7|TRBV24-1|NA|12|NA
TGTGCCACCAGTGAACAGGGATACGAGCAGTACTTC
CATSEQGYEQYF
>TRBJ1-2|TRBV9|NA|15|NA
TGTGCCAGCAGCTCCGGTAAGAGAACTTCCTATGGCTACACCTTC
CASSSGKRTSYGYTF
>TRBJ1-6|TRBV20-1|NA|13|NA
TGCAGTGCTGAGACAGACCCCACCTCACCCCTCCACTTT
CSAETDPTSPLHF
>TRBJ2-1|TRBV24-1|NA|16|NA
TGTGCCACCAGTGACCCTCCGACGAGCTCCTACAATGAGCAGTTCTTC
CATSDPPTSSYNEQFF
>TRBJ2-5|TRBV5-1|NA|15|TRBD1
TGCGCCAGCAGCCTCCGGGACAGGGGAGTAGAGACCCAGTACTTC
CASSLRDRGVETQYF
>TRBJ1-1|TRBV7-9|NA|15|NA
TGTGCCAGCAGCTTGACCGCAATCCTGAACACTGAAGCTTTCTTT
CASSLTAILNTEAFF
>TRBJ2-7|TRBV7-9|NA|15|TRBD2
TGTGCCAGCAGTCGGATAGCGGGAGGGCTCAACGAGCAGTACTTC
CASSRIAGGLNEQYF
>TRBJ2-7|TRBV20-1|few|12|NA
TGCAGTGCTAGGAGGGTTTCCTACGAGCAGTACTTC
CSARRVSYEQYF
>TRBJ2-7|TRBV5-6|NA|16|NA
TGTGCCAGCAGCTTGGGGCAGGCCCGAAACAACTACGAGCAGTACTTC
CASSLGQARNNYEQYF
>TRBJ1-5|TRBV2|NA|14|NA
TGTGCCAGCGTAGGAATTCATAGCAATCAGCCCCAGCATTTT
CASVGIHSNQPQHF
>TRBJ1-2|TRBV20-1|once|14|NA
TGCAGACCCTCAGACCTAGACAGGTCCTATGGCTACACCTTC
CRPSDLDRSYGYTF
>TRBJ1-2|TRBV12-3/TRBV12-4|NA|11|NA
TGTGCCAGCACCTCGGGGTATGGCTACACCTTC
CASTSGYGYTF
>TRBJ2-1|TRBV14|NA|16|TRBD1
TGTGCCAGCAGTCAAAGGACAGGAAGGGCCGCGAATGAGCAGTTCTTC
CASSQRTGRAANEQFF
>TRBJ2-7|TRBV30|NA|13|NA
TGTGCCTGGTCACCAGGAGGGATTACGGAGCAGTACTTC
CAWSPGGITEQYF
>TRBJ2-5|TRBV7-9|NA|15|NA
TGTGCCAGCAGCCCAGGGTACTGGTACCAAGAGACCCAGTACTTC
CASSPGYWYQETQYF
>TRBJ2-5|TRBV2|NA|14|TRBD1
TGTGCCAGCAGTCCTGACAGGGGGCGAGAGACCCAGTACTTC
CASSPDRGRETQYF
>TRBJ2-7|TRBV23-1|NA|20|NA
TGCGCCAGCAAAAGACCGGGTCGAGCGACGTTTGACGTGAGCTCCTACGAGCAGTACTTC
CASKRPGRATFDVSSYEQYF
>TRBJ1-2|TRBV9|NA|15|NA
TGTGCCAGCAGCGTAGATGTCGGCGGCTACTATGGCTACACCTTC
CASSVDVGGYYGYTF
>TRBJ1-1|TRBV19|NA|13|NA
TGTGCCAGTAGTGTTACAGTAAACACTGAAGCTTTCTTT
CASSVTVNTEAFF
>TRBJ1-2|TRBV29-1|NA|12|NA
TGCAGCGTTGGGGCAGGGGCCACGGGCTACACCTTC
CSVGAGATGYTF
>TRBJ1-2|TRBV3-1|NA|16|TRBD1
TGTGCCAGCAGCCAATTGGCCGGACAGGCGGCCGCGGGCTACACCTTC
CASSQLAGQAAAGYTF
>TRBJ2-2|TRBV15|NA|17|NA
TGTGCCACCAGCAGAGGAGGGCTTAGCGTGCTCACCGGGGAGCTGTTTTTT
CATSRGGLSVLTGELFF
>TRBJ1-2|TRBV20-1|NA|12|NA
TGCAGTGCCGGCATGGGGCTGAATGGCTACACCTTC
CSAGMGLNGYTF
>TRBJ2-6|TRBV30|NA|15|NA
TGTGCCTGGAGGCGGACGAAGACTGGGGCCAACGTCCTGACTTTC
CAWRRTKTGANVLTF
>TRBJ2-1|TRBV3-1|NA|15|TRBD2
TGTGCCAGCAGCCCTGGAGGACTAGCGGTCAATGAGCAGTTCTTC
CASSPGGLAVNEQFF
>TRBJ1-2|TRBV18|NA|17|NA
TGTGCCAGCTCACGGCCGGACCGGGTCACGTCTAACTATGGCTACACCTTC
CASSRPDRVTSNYGYTF
>TRBJ2-5|TRBV3-1|NA|14|NA
TGTGCCAGCAGCCAAGGACGGTACCAAGAGACCCAGTACTTC
CASSQGRYQETQYF
>TRBJ1-5|TRBV5-6|NA|15|NA
TGTGCCAGCAGCTTGGCCGGCGGAGGGAATCAGCCCCAGCATTTT
CASSLAGGGNQPQHF
>TRBJ1-1|TRBV7-9|NA|13|TRBD1
TGTGCCAGCAGCGGACAGGGAGGCACTGAAGCTTTCTTT
CASSGQGGTEAFF
>TRBJ1-2|TRBV29-1|NA|13|TRBD1
TGCAGCGTTAGCGGACAGGGGGGATATGGCTACACCTTC
CSVSGQGGYGYTF
>TRBJ2-1|TRBV14|NA|15|NA
TGTGCCAGCAGCCAATTCGACATAGAATGGTATGAGCAGTTCTTC
CASSQFDIEWYEQFF
>TRBJ2-7|TRBV20-1|NA|12|NA
TGCAGTGCTAGAGGGGACCCTTACGAGCAGTACTTC
CSARGDPYEQYF
>TRBJ1-1|TRBV29-1|NA|12|NA
TGCAGCGTTGGACAGACGAACACTGAAGCTTTCTTT
CSVGQTNTEAFF
>TRBJ1-6|TRBV2|once|15|NA
TGTGCCAGCAGGGACGAGGGCAGTGTCTTATCACCCCTCCACTTT
CASRDEGSVLSPLHF
>TRBJ1-1|TRBV29-1|NA|13|NA
TGCAGCGTAGAACCACTCATGAACACTGAAGCTTTCTTT
CSVEPLMNTEAFF
>TRBJ2-7|TRBV5-4|NA|15|NA
TGTGCCAGCACCGCCTCCTGGGGAAGCTCCTACGAGCAGTACTTC
CASTASWGSSYEQYF
>TRBJ2-4|TRBV20-1|NA|15|TRBD2
TGCAGTGCTGCCACTAGCGGGGGGGCCTTAGACATTCAGTACTTC
CSAATSGGALDIQYF
>TRBJ2-7|TRBV11-2|NA|11|NA
TGTGCCAGCAGCCTAGGACTACGGGAGTACTTC
CASSLGLREYF
>TRBJ2-6|TRBV30|NA|13|NA
TGTGCCTGGTCTGCCCGGAGAACCAACGTCCTGACTTTC
CAWSARRTNVLTF
>TRBJ1-6|TRBV27|NA|16|NA
TGTGCCAGCAGCCATCTAGGGAGCTCCTATAATTCACCCCTCCACTTT
CASSHLGSSYNSPLHF
>TRBJ2-1|TRBV10-1|once|18|NA
TGCGCCAGCAGTGATATCCTCCCAGCGGAAAGCTCCTACAATGAGCAGTTCTTC
CASSDILPAESSYNEQFF
>TRBJ2-3|TRBV24-1|NA|12|NA
TGTGCCACGGGGACGTTCACAGATACGCAGTATTTT
CATGTFTDTQYF